These T cell receptor beta chains were read from a single sample in a study of T cells in Graves' hyperthyroidism and ophthalmopathy. Each CDR3 protein is one row after TCRdb ran MiXCR on the multiplex PCR reads. This sample has 300,000 to 400,000 distinct CDR3 sequences, with roughly 20% found just once. Input material: blood. These receptors all stem from a man in his late teens or twenties with Graves' ophthalmopathy. CDR3s include the opening cysteine and the closing phenylalanine or tryptophan. The D gene is left open where the match is weak. Some rows have no size entry. The others give once, few or many, or a class for an expanded clone.

J gene	V gene	clone size	D gene	CDR3 DNA	CDR3 protein
TRBJ2-1	TRBV20-1	-	TRBD2	TGCAGTGCTAGAGACAGCGGGGGGCGGGGTGAGCAGTTCTTC	CSARDSGGRGEQFF
TRBJ2-1	TRBV27	many	TRBD1	TGTGCCAGCAGTTTAGGGCCGGGACAGAATGGGGATGAGCAGTTCTTC	CASSLGPGQNGDEQFF
TRBJ2-1	TRBV6-1	-	-	TGTGCCAGCAGTGAAGGGAATGGGTATTGGGAGCAGTTCTTC	CASSEGNGYWEQFF
TRBJ1-1	TRBV6-1	few	-	TGTGCCAGCTCTATGGGGGGGCGCGGCACTGAAGCTTTCTTT	CASSMGGRGTEAFF
TRBJ2-7	TRBV10-3	many	-	TGTGCCATCAGTGAATGGTCCAGCTCCTACGAGCAGTACTTC	CAISEWSSSYEQYF
TRBJ1-3	TRBV18	few	TRBD1	TGTGCCAGCTCACCGGGGACAGGGGATTCAGGAAACACCATATATTTT	CASSPGTGDSGNTIYF
TRBJ2-2	TRBV3-1	-	TRBD2	TGTGCCAGCAGCCCTCGGGGGGGCTCCGGGGAGCTGTTTTTT	CASSPRGGSGELFF
TRBJ2-5	TRBV28	many	-	TGTGCCAGCAGTTCCGGACAGATGTACCAAGAGACCCAGTACTTC	CASSSGQMYQETQYF
TRBJ2-1	TRBV11-2	many	-	TGTGCCAGCAGCGCCCAGGGGGGAACTTACAATGAGCAGTTCTTC	CASSAQGGTYNEQFF
TRBJ2-1	TRBV28	many	-	TGTGCCAGCACTTCGTCCGGGGGCTACAATGAGCAGTTCTTC	CASTSSGGYNEQFF
TRBJ1-4	TRBV13	-	-	TGTGCCAGCAGCCCCGGGGGAGGAACTAATGAAAAACTGTTTTTT	CASSPGGGTNEKLFF
TRBJ2-3	TRBV15	once	-	TGTGCCACCAGCAGAGATCACCGGCCCTCGAGCGGCGCAGATACGCAGTATTTT	CATSRDHRPSSGADTQYF
TRBJ1-6	TRBV5-4	few	-	TGTGCCAGCAGCTTGTTGGGATTTTCCGACAATTCACCCCTCCACTTT	CASSLLGFSDNSPLHF
TRBJ2-5	TRBV9	many	TRBD1	TGTGCCAGCAGCGCAATACAGGGGGTGCAAGAGACCCAGTACTTC	CASSAIQGVQETQYF
TRBJ2-3	TRBV6-5	-	-	TGTGCCAGCAGTACGTCTGCTAGCACAGATACGCAGTATTTT	CASSTSASTDTQYF
TRBJ1-1	TRBV29-1	-	-	TGCAGCGTTCGACAGGCGGGGAGGGGAAACACTGAAGCTTTCTTT	CSVRQAGRGNTEAFF
TRBJ1-2	TRBV4-1	-	-	TGCGCCAGCAGCCAGGGTACAGGGTTGAGGGGCTACACCTTC	CASSQGTGLRGYTF
TRBJ1-6	TRBV9	few	-	TGTGCCAGCAGCGTAGTCGAGATTCCTAATTCACCCCTCCACTTT	CASSVVEIPNSPLHF
TRBJ1-5	TRBV5-1	-	-	TGCGCCAGCAGCTTGTTAGGTAAACAGCCCCAGCATTTT	CASSLLGKQPQHF
TRBJ2-5	TRBV28	few	TRBD1	TGTGCCAGCAGTTTTAACAGGGGGCTTTGGGAGACCCAGTACTTC	CASSFNRGLWETQYF
TRBJ1-3	TRBV7-7	many	TRBD1	TGTGCTAGCAGTCAACAGGGGGGGAACACCATATATTTT	CASSQQGGNTIYF
TRBJ1-1	TRBV7-9	few	-	TGTGCGATACAAAAGGGGTCATCATACATGAACACTGAAGCTTTCTTT	CAIQKGSSYMNTEAFF
TRBJ2-1	TRBV2	many	TRBD2	TGTGCCAGCAACCACAAGGGGCGGGGGGGGAGGGATGAGCAGTTCTTC	CASNHKGRGGRDEQFF
TRBJ2-1	TRBV5-1	-	-	TGCGCCAGCAGCTGGAGGGGGGAGGATGAGCAGTTCTTC	CASSWRGEDEQFF
TRBJ1-3	TRBV2	many	TRBD1	TGTGCCAGCAGTCCCGGGACAGGGGCGAAGGTGGGAAACACCATATATTTT	CASSPGTGAKVGNTIYF
TRBJ2-7	TRBV11-2	many	-	TGTGCCAGCAGCTTAGGCTACGGAAGCTCCTACGAGCAGTACTTC	CASSLGYGSSYEQYF
TRBJ2-3	TRBV3-1	-	-	TGTGCCAGCAGCCCATGGGGAGAGGCGGATACGCAGTATTTT	CASSPWGEADTQYF